The 27 T cell receptor beta chains given below trace back to one sample, sequenced in a study of blood T cell repertoires in COVID-19. Assay used: immunoSEQ multiplex PCR; TCRdb lists only in-frame clones, some missing. The data contain over 130,000 clones, more than 80% of them singletons. Sequencing was performed on peripheral blood. These receptors all come from a man between 65 and 79 years old with acute or convalescent COVID-19.

The V and J genes are TRBV6-5 and TRBJ2-7; D remains unclear. V was pared by 0 bases and J by 3 bases, with 3 bases between. There are 12 residues in the CDR3. Germline CDR1 is MNHEY and CDR2 is SVGAGI. The CDR3 DNA is TGTGCCAGCAGTTACTCTAGCTACGAGCAGTACTTC. Translating gives CASSYSSYEQYF.

The rearrangement links TRBV29-1 to TRBJ1-1; D is possibly TRBD1 (6 bases). This CDR3 is 13 amino acids long. The V and J ends lost 6 bases and 0 bases respectively, with 11 bases between them. Germline V gene sequence: CDR1 SQVTM, CDR2 ANQGSEA. The CDR3 DNA is TGCAGCGTCCAACAGGGAATGAACACTGAAGCTTTCTTT. The encoded protein is CSVQQGMNTEAFF.

This chain connects TRBV28 to TRBJ1-4; TRBD1 matches at 7 bases. The trim removed 0 bases at V and 4 bases at J, leaving 2 bases unmatched. The CDR3 length is 15 residues. Germline CDR1 is MDHEN and CDR2 is SYDVKM. The CDR3 spells CASSLWGQLNEKLFF. The DNA for the CDR3 is TGTGCCAGCAGTTTATGGGGACAGCTTAATGAAAAACTGTTTTTT.

This rearrangement joins TRBV28 to TRBJ1-6, with 7 bases matching TRBD1. The CDR3 runs to 19 residues. With 3 bases clipped from V and 0 bases from J, the junction kept 11 bases outside the gene matches. CDR1 and CDR2 from the germline V gene are MDHEN and SYDVKM. The CDR3 spells CASSLGRGFKGSYNSPLHF. For the CDR3, the DNA is TGTGCCAGCAGTTTGGGCAGGGGGTTCAAGGGCTCCTATAATTCACCCCTCCACTTT.

The genes are TRBV7-9 and TRBJ1-5, with D possibly being TRBD1 (5 bases). The CDR3 length is 15 residues. Looked up from germline, CDR1 is SEHNR and CDR2 is FQNEAQ (reference sequence). Trimming cost V 1 base and J 4 bases, with 11 bases left between them. As DNA, the CDR3 is TGTGCCAGCAGCTTAGGCGGACACGAGAATCAGCCCCAGCATTTT. It encodes CASSLGGHENQPQHF.

The chain uses TRBV7-6 and TRBJ1-3; tentative D call: TRBD1 (6 bases). The CDR3 contains 15 residues. The germline CDR1 and CDR2 sequences are SGHVS and FNYEAQ. V shed 5 bases and J shed 8 bases, with 19 bases lying between them. As DNA, the CDR3 is TGTGCCAGCAGCCGACCGGGACACCCGGCGGACACCATATATTTT. It is translated as CASSRPGHPADTIYF.

The chain recombines TRBV6-1 with TRBJ1-1; a possible D gene is TRBD1 (5 bases). In germline, CDR1 is MNHNS, CDR2 SASEGT. V dropped 1 base and J dropped 3 bases, with 12 bases sitting between them. The CDR3 has 15 residues. The CDR3 DNA reads TGTGCCAGCAGTGAAGGAGGGCCGGGGGACACTGAAGCTTTCTTT. Translated: CASSEGGPGDTEAFF.

The chain employs TRBV19 and TRBJ1-4; TRBD1 is a possible D gene (6 bases). CDR1 and CDR2 (germline): LNHDA, SQIVND (reference sequence). The germline V and J ends were trimmed by 7 bases and 4 bases, with 19 bases remaining between them. There are 16 residues in the CDR3. The CDR3 loop reads CASTPTNGGRNEKLFF. Written as DNA, the CDR3 is TGTGCCAGTACCCCTACTAACGGGGGGCGTAATGAAAAACTGTTTTTT. Complete variable domain (other parts from reference TRBV19 and TRBJ1-4): DGGITQSPKYLFRKEGQNVTLSCEQNLNHDAMYWYRQDPGQGLRLIYYSQIVNDFQKGDIAEGYSVSREKKESFPLTVTSAQKNPTAFYLCASTPTNGGRNEKLFFGSGTQLSVL.

The genes are TRBV7-2 and TRBJ2-2; TRBD2 matches 8 bases. Per germline, CDR1 SGHTA and CDR2 FQGNSA. The length of the CDR3 is 16 residues. Trimming removed 7 bases from V and 0 bases from J; junction bases left unmatched: 7. CDR3 residues: CASTPRAGANTGELFF. DNA of the CDR3: TGTGCCAGCACCCCAAGAGCGGGGGCGAACACCGGGGAGCTGTTTTTT.

This chain links TRBV2 with TRBJ1-6; D gene uncertain. This CDR3 is 13 amino acids long. Germline V gene lookup returns CDR1 SNHLY and CDR2 FYNNEI. The V end was cut by 3 bases, the J end by 9 bases, with 9 bases between. Here the CDR3 DNA reads TGTGCCAGCAGTGAGCTGGGGAGTTCACCCCTCCACTTT. As protein: CASSELGSSPLHF.

The chain carries TRBV7-9 and TRBJ1-4, with D possibly matching TRBD1 (6 bases). Germline CDR1 and CDR2: SEHNR and FQNEAQ (reference sequence). Trimming pared 5 bases from V and 1 base from J, leaving 14 bases between. This CDR3 is built from 16 residues. This CDR3 is CASSRDTSRTNEKLFF. The CDR3 DNA follows: TGTGCCAGCAGCCGGGACACAAGTAGAACTAATGAAAAACTGTTTTTT. The whole variable domain, remainder taken from reference TRBV7-9 and TRBJ1-4, is DTGVSQNPRHKITKRGQNVTFRCDPISEHNRLYWYRQTLGQGPEFLTYFQNEAQLEKSRLLSDRFSAERPKGSFSTLEIQRTEQGDSAMYLCASSRDTSRTNEKLFFGSGTQLSVL.

The chain employs TRBV7-9 and TRBJ1-2; the D gene is possibly TRBD1 (5 bases). This CDR3 is 14 amino acids long. Trimming cost V 2 bases and J 7 bases, with 14 bases left between them. The V gene's germline CDR1 is SEHNR and CDR2 FQNEAQ (reference sequence). This CDR3 reads CASSLNSAQGGYTF. Here the CDR3 DNA reads TGTGCCAGCAGCTTAAATTCAGCCCAGGGTGGCTACACCTTC.

J is TRBJ2-7 and V is TRBV6-5; maybe TRBD2 (5 bases). Per germline, CDR1 MNHEY and CDR2 SVGAGI. The V end was cut by 10 bases, the J end by 3 bases, with 10 bases between. This CDR3 has 11 residues. This CDR3 is CATMGVYEQYF. In DNA, the CDR3 is TGTGCCACCATGGGAGTCTACGAGCAGTACTTC.

The chain uses TRBV9 and TRBJ2-6; D is perhaps TRBD2 (6 bases). The CDR3 sequence is 17 residues long. Germline CDR1 reads SGDLS; CDR2 reads YYNGEE. Trimming shortened V by 3 bases and J by 2 bases, and 15 bases separated the two germline ends. CDR3 in DNA: TGTGCCAGCAGCGCCGGGAGCTTTGGGGCTGGGGCCAACGTCCTGACTTTC. Its translation: CASSAGSFGAGANVLTF.

Many counts were recorded for this clone. The DNA of the CDR3 is TGTGCCTGGAGTAAAACAGGAAGAAACACTGAAGCTTTCTTT. It yields the protein CAWSKTGRNTEAFF. V usage is TRBV30 and J usage is TRBJ1-1; maybe TRBD1 (5 bases). Germline values: CDR1 GTSNPN, CDR2 SVGIG (reference sequence). Trimming stripped 2 bases from V and 2 bases from J, with 12 bases between. This CDR3 contains 14 residues.

This rearrangement joins TRBV28 to TRBJ2-1; TRBD2 agrees at 7 bases. After removal of 2 bases from V and 7 bases from J, the junction contained 5 bases not matched to a gene. Germline CDR1 MDHEN, CDR2 SYDVKM. There are 14 residues in the CDR3. The CDR3 nucleotides are TGTGCCAGCAGTTTACCCCCACTAGCGAATGAGCAGTTCTTC. Protein sequence: CASSLPPLANEQFF.

CDR3 sequence reads: CASSYGTASNQPQHF. Written as DNA, the CDR3 is TGTGCCAGCAGTTACGGGACAGCTAGCAATCAGCCCCAGCATTTT. V gene TRBV6-2 or TRBV6-3 combines with J gene TRBJ1-5; 7 nucleotides agree with TRBD1. V shed 2 bases, J shed 0 bases, and the junction held 1 base outside the gene matches. The germline CDR1 and CDR2 sequences are MNHEY and SVGEGT. The CDR3 length is 15 residues.

This clone was seen only once. This chain links TRBV15 with TRBJ2-3, with a possible D match to TRBD2 (6 bases). V was trimmed by 0 bases and J by 2 bases, leaving 12 bases between them. Germline V gives CDR1 LNHNV, CDR2 YYDKDF (reference sequence). This CDR3 is built from 16 residues. CDR3 nucleotide sequence: TGTGCCACCAGCAGAGATGGGGCGGGGTACACAGATACGCAGTATTTT. Its protein is CATSRDGAGYTDTQYF.

This clone was observed a handful of times. The V call is TRBV30, the J call TRBJ2-3; D unclear. The CDR3 covers 16 residues. The germline gives CDR1 GTSNPN, CDR2 SVGIG (reference sequence). Trimming took 4 bases from V and 4 from J, leaving 21 bases between them. The CDR3 reads CAWTPLAARSADTQYF. Written as DNA, the CDR3 is TGTGCCTGGACCCCCCTGGCAGCCCGGAGTGCAGATACGCAGTATTTT.

The chain carries TRBV5-1 and TRBJ1-4; the D gene is possibly TRBD1 (6 bases). V lost 0 bases to trimming and J lost 5 bases, with 11 bases between them. CDR3 size: 15 residues. Germline assignment: CDR1 SGHRS and CDR2 YFSETQ. The CDR3 coding sequence is TGCGCCAGCAGCTTGGGGACAGAGACAAATGAAAAACTGTTTTTT. This sequence encodes CASSLGTETNEKLFF.

The chain carries TRBV28 and TRBJ1-3; D is unclear. The germline gives CDR1 MDHEN, CDR2 SYDVKM. The CDR3 has 17 amino acids. V dropped 4 bases and J dropped 5 bases, with 21 bases sitting between them. CDR3: CASSSVWEGKLRNTIYF. DNA for the CDR3: TGTGCCAGCAGTTCAGTTTGGGAGGGAAAGCTTAGAAACACCATATATTTT.

V gene TRBV28 combines with J gene TRBJ2-5, with D tentatively TRBD1 (5 bases). The germline V gene encodes CDR1 MDHEN and CDR2 SYDVKM. Trimming stripped 6 bases from V and 0 bases from J, with 11 bases between. This CDR3 contains 14 residues. CDR3 bases: TGTGCCAGCAGGGACCCAGGGCACCAAGAGACCCAGTACTTC. Translating it yields CASRDPGHQETQYF. The full variable domain, with the rest looked up from reference TRBV28 and TRBJ2-5, is DVKVTQSSRYLVKRTGEKVFLECVQDMDHENMFWYRQDPGLGLRLIYFSYDVKMKEKGDIPEGYSVSREKKERFSLILESASTNQTSMYLCASRDPGHQETQYFGPGTRLLVL.

J is TRBJ1-5 and V is TRBV2, with no clear D. The CDR3 has 13 amino acids. The V gene lost 6 bases and the J gene lost 1 base, with 7 bases spanning the gap. Per the germline V gene, CDR1 is SNHLY and CDR2 is FYNNEI. The CDR3 sequence: CASRRESNQPQHF. The DNA for the CDR3 is TGTGCCAGCAGACGGGAGAGCAATCAGCCCCAGCATTTT.

In this sample, this clone turned up once. The rearrangement joins TRBV7-2 to TRBJ1-1; a possible D gene is TRBD1 (5 bases). Trimming removed 2 bases from V and 6 bases from J, with 13 bases in between. The length of the CDR3 is 14 residues. Germline assignment: CDR1 SGHTA and CDR2 FQGNSA. The CDR3, as DNA: TGTGCCAGCAGCTTATATCAGGGTAACGCTGAAGCTTTCTTT. Its protein product is CASSLYQGNAEAFF.

The chain couples TRBV2 to TRBJ1-5; TRBD1 might be the D (6 bases). Between the trimmed V and J ends, which lost 5 bases and 0 bases, there was a span of 11 bases. Per the germline V gene, CDR1 is SNHLY and CDR2 is FYNNEI. This CDR3 has 15 amino acids. The CDR3 region is CASSPDRYSNQPQHF. CDR3 in DNA: TGTGCCAGCAGTCCCGACAGGTATAGCAATCAGCCCCAGCATTTT.

The V and J genes are TRBV7-2 and TRBJ2-4; D perhaps matches TRBD2 (6 bases). Germline V gene data show CDR1 as SGHTA and CDR2 as FQGNSA. Between the trimmed V and J ends, which lost 4 bases and 0 bases, there was a span of 13 bases. This CDR3 comprises 16 residues. The CDR3 protein is CASSSRGGLAKNIQYF. CDR3 nucleotides: TGTGCCAGCAGCTCCCGGGGAGGCCTAGCCAAAAACATTCAGTACTTC.

The chain combines TRBV6-5 with TRBJ1-6, with D maybe TRBD1 (5 bases). Looked up from germline, CDR1 is MNHEY and CDR2 is SVGAGI. The CDR3 runs to 13 residues. The V and J ends lost 10 bases and 14 bases respectively, with 21 bases between them. CDR3 bases: TGTGCCACCTATCGCCAGGGCGGTCTAGCCCTCCACTTT. Amino acids: CATYRQGGLALHF.